This T cell receptor (beta chain) derives from a study of cytomegalovirus exposure and HLA in healthy donors (dated 2017 in TCRdb). For the study in its entirety: According to an earlier analysis of a few hundred of the donors, 150 million to 200 million T cells yielded 100 million or so unique TCR beta sequences and 276 Gb of sequence data. An early release that covered 640 HLA-typed donors contained approximately 300 gigabases of sequencing data and 75 million to 100 million unique TCR sequences. The genetic ancestry cluster associated with self-reported Caucasian donors included 80% to 90% of the 300 to 400 genotyped donors. The study aimed to test whether signatures of past pathogen exposure could be identified by cataloging public T cell receptors. The T cell repertoires of 666 subjects were profiled by immunosequencing and related to cytomegalovirus serostatus. Besides the first cohort of more than 650 subjects, a separate validation cohort made up of over 100 different subjects was used. The study combined high-throughput TCR immunosequencing, statistical association of individual TCRs with disease status, and machine learning to predict cytomegalovirus infection status. To study patterns of TCR occurrence, a later analysis re-analyzed previously published TCR beta repertoires from around 660 donors and added high-resolution HLA genotyping. Rather than drawing on any new phenotypic data, the later analysis identified candidate immune exposures from TCR beta sequences and the way those sequences occurred across donors. In an earlier analysis of several hundred of the donors, high-throughput TCR beta sequencing was used to judge whether each TCR beta V gene segment behaved as functional or pseudogenic. Donor age, sex, ethnicity and CMV serostatus were compiled together with the repertoire data. A later genetic analysis used genome-wide SNP genotypes for about three fifths of the 666 donors, treating that subset as a discovery cohort. Every repertoire in the discovery cohort had been generated on one and the same sequencing platform. HLA typing covered class I and class II loci at four-digit resolution. Typing coverage differed by locus: A, B, C, DRB1 and DQB1 were typed in about 620-640 donors, DQA1 in 522, DPA1 in over 600, and DPB1 in 400 to 480. Several DR-DQ haplotypes were handled as single units for association and clustering because linkage in the cohort was strong. Among around 400 genotyped donors of the cohort, an average of approximately 200,000 unique TCR beta nucleotide sequences was sequenced per donor, of which about 19% were non-productive. Results and caveats for the whole study, not just this receptor: Linkage disequilibrium might explain the correlated functional status among segregating V segments, but an unknown experimental factor could not be ruled out. A further reported finding was that TCR beta sequences accurately predicted the HLA-A and HLA-B alleles for most subjects in the first cohort. Compared with the 666-donor mean, donors in an Asian-associated ancestry cluster had fewer N-insertions in productive TCRs, according to a later genetic analysis. This cohort had only TCR beta chains sequenced, and the lack of alpha or paired-chain data limited which features could be detected. A later analysis reported that several top co-occurrence clusters appeared linked to parvovirus B19, influenza, CMV and Epstein-Barr virus. When HLA alleles, especially DR and DQ, strongly co-occurred, attributing TCR associations to individual alleles was difficult. A later analysis associated approximately 17,000 TCR beta sequences with specific HLA alleles at a false discovery rate of 0.05. Roughly uniform sequencing depth across donors was assumed in presence/absence analyses, although this assumption may not hold. Some IMGT-functional V segments, including TRBV6-2 and TRBV6-3, could not be distinguished by the 87-base-pair reads and were therefore excluded. Most TCR sequences were observed very rarely across donors, whereas some public TCRs were present in many individuals. Cytomegalovirus status was reported to be diagnosed by the classifier with high specificity and sensitivity in both the original and validation cohorts. A later analysis found that most CMV-associated TCR beta chains appeared HLA-restricted, with HLA associations seemingly driven largely by CMV exposure. V-gene and J-gene trimming of TCR beta chains was associated with a missense DCLRE1C variant in a later genetic analysis, and the association was replicated in an independent cohort. The study listed 150 to 200 TCR beta chains as associated with cytomegalovirus. Because HLA typing was missing for some donors at each locus, association tests included only the typed subset. Immune exposure information for the cohort was limited to CMV serostatus. A cluster of highly shared sequence variants was judged likely to be a technical artifact of the sequencing pipeline. In vitro tests confirmed that a few of the cytomegalovirus-associated TCR beta chains recognize cytomegalovirus antigens. The earlier analysis of 450 to 700 of the donors excluded roughly 17 rarely observed V segments, including chromosome 9 orphons, because counts were too low. The authors suggested that the approach could potentially be extended to other disease states and immunological phenotypes. Broadly in line with IMGT annotations, most TCR beta V segments showed up in productive rearrangements about 87% or about 30% of the time in an earlier analysis of about 500 of the donors. In a later analysis, HLA-associated TCR beta chains showed more clonal expansion and lower generation probabilities than non-associated chains that were equally common. In a later analysis, TCR association rates were found to vary across HLA loci, with the most associated TCRs seen for DRB1 alleles and the fewest for HLA-C alleles.

The library was produced with the immunoSEQ multiplex PCR assay. A mixture of 60 forward primers for TCR Vbeta segments and 13 reverse primers for TCR Jbeta segments was used in the multiplex PCR. A multiplex PCR assay on genomic DNA amplified the CDR3 region of rearranged TCR beta genes. Amplified TCR beta libraries were sequenced as 87-base-pair reads on the Illumina HiSeq System. Regarding the original processing steps: Across the roughly 600 repertoires, a later analysis counted 78 million or so unique TCR beta chains, approximately 10 million of which were shared by at least two donors. Raw reads were error-corrected and collapsed into unique sequences with a nearest-neighbor algorithm that merged closely related sequences to remove PCR and sequencing errors. V, D and J gene segments were assigned by aligning CDR3 sequences to IMGT reference sequences. For a sequence to be retained, a match of at least six nucleotides to both a V gene segment and a J gene segment was required. Rearrangements were called productive when the CDR3 lacked stop codons and stayed in frame with V and J; all others were non-productive. Following IMGT convention, CDR3 was defined as the stretch from the second conserved V-encoded cysteine to the conserved J-encoded phenylalanine. The earlier analysis of 550 to 650 of the donors excluded any sequence lacking an unambiguous match to a single V gene segment. An earlier analysis of some 500 of the donors classified V segments as functional when productive rearrangements were above 56.7% and as segregating when the standard deviation between donors was above 5%. A statistical classification framework was developed to diagnose cytomegalovirus status using the catalog of TCR beta chain sequences. In a later analysis, TCR nucleotide sequences were compared against IMGT/GENE-DB human TR gene sequences so that V and J genes could be assigned. Using the TCRdist pipeline, a later analysis assigned CDR3 sequences along with most-parsimonious VDJ recombination scenarios. In a later analysis, every TCR beta chain was defined by the combination of its CDR3 amino acid sequence and its V-gene family, and reads without a unique V-gene family were dropped. A later analysis removed 592 highly shared, low-generation-probability nucleotide sequences to deal with suspected cross-contamination and a sequencing artifact. In a later analysis, a clonal expansion index was calculated for each public chain from normalized within-repertoire ranks of inferred template counts. A later analysis computed generation probabilities with a VDJ recombination model fitted to out-of-frame rearrangements, and checked the results against IGoR. In a later analysis, TCR-TCR, TCR-HLA and TCR-CMV co-occurrence was scored with hypergeometric tests, and a repertoire-size bias correction was applied to TCR pairs. False discovery rates were estimated in a later analysis by permuting HLA or CMV assignments 20 times. A later analysis grouped co-occurring TCRs with DBSCAN, adding TCRdist sequence similarity when clustering within HLA-allele-positive subsets. Repertoires with fewer than 30,000 or more than 120,000 public chains, plus five repertoires with anomalous nucleotide sharing, were excluded from co-occurrence clustering. Imported from immuneACCESS, the table was reduced by TCRdb to in-frame sequences with V and J called. These copies leave out some clones; in studies compared against another copy, an unresolved V gene accounts for under half, and the cause of the remainder is not known. That table furnishes V, J and clone size, whereas the DNA furnished D and trimming. This sample comprises about 200,000 clones, roughly 83% of them detected only once. The ten largest clones take up 0.39% of the sample.

On this clone: The antigen it recognizes is unknown. Base-call qualities are not available, and no considerably larger clone is one nucleotide away.

Germline trimming: 4 bases from V, 9 bases from J; junction bases outside gene matches: 7. The CDR3 starts with the cysteine, ends with the phenylalanine, and has 13 residues. Left in the record is the CDR3 DNA by itself, 39 bases read in frame from the first base. The CDR1 and CDR2 encoded by the germline V gene are SGDLS and YYNGEE. The cohort was made up of roughly 670 healthy bone marrow donors. At the time of sampling, all cohort members were nominally healthy, though unrecorded immune exposures were likely present. The donor tested CMV seropositive, placing the donor among the approximately 290 seropositive members of the cohort. A peripheral blood sample was provided by each donor, and peripheral blood mononuclear cells were used for TCR beta sequencing. Genomic DNA was extracted from the blood cell samples with the Qiagen DNeasy Blood Extraction Kit.

Sequenced sample: PBMCs. This sequence was found in a male donor in good health and CMV-seropositive. In this chain, TRBV9 is recombined with TRBJ1-2, and 9 junction bases match TRBD1. The base sequence is TGTGCCAGCAGCCGAACAGGGGGCGGGAGCTACACCTTC. The resulting protein is CASSRTGGGSYTF.